This entry concerns a single T cell receptor (beta chain). This table comes from immunoSEQ multiplex PCR, and its TCRdb copy is limited to in-frame clones, with some not included. The sample records about 180,000 clones, 86% being singletons. The data were taken from a study of blood T cell repertoires in COVID-19. The CDR3 is 8 amino acids. V lost 11 bases and J lost 9, with 5 bases in between. This sequence was found in a woman in her 30s who had recovered from COVID-19. The V call is TRBV12-3 or TRBV12-4, the J call TRBJ2-1; D gene uncertain. The specimen was PBMCs or T cells enriched from blood (not recorded which). As DNA, the CDR3 is TGTGCCCCGGGTGAGCAGTTCTTC. Its protein product is CAPGEQFF.